Below are 20 T cell receptor beta chains sequenced from a single sample in a study of post-analysis software for immune sequencing data. Study outcomes and limitations: About five TRBV segments were more frequent in patients than controls; TRBV5-6, TRBV5-1 and TRBV20-1 belonged to this group.

cDNA libraries of TCR beta carried unique molecular identifiers. TCRdb used MiXCR to reprocess the PCR reads, holding one entry per CDR3 protein. The top ten hold approximately 0.55% of the sample, which has hundreds of thousands of distinct CDR3 sequences, roughly 30% seen once. No antigen has been assigned to these receptors. Sequencing used blood. The receptors were sampled from a girl aged 5-17 years with multiple sclerosis.

V and J are TRBV19 and TRBJ1-4; perhaps TRBD1 as D (5 bases). Trimming removed 6 bases at V and 7 bases at J, with 15 bases between. CDR1 is LNHDA and CDR2 is SQIVND in the germline V gene (reference sequence). The CDR3 is 14 amino acids. This chain's CDR3 is CASSTGTEREKLFF. The CDR3 DNA follows: TGTGCCAGTAGCACCGGGACCGAGCGTGAAAAACTGTTTTTT.

This clonotype occurred a few times. This sequence joins TRBV7-2 and TRBJ2-6, with D unresolved. CDR3 size: 14 residues. Germline CDR1 reads SGHTA; CDR2 reads FQGNSA. V lost 6 bases to trimming and J lost 2 bases, with 8 bases between them. CDR3 nucleotides: TGTGCCAGCAGGATTCTAACTGGGGCCAACGTCCTGACTTTC. Translating gives CASRILTGANVLTF.

Remarks on this clonotype: An end of the junction does not agree with germline; a read error may underlie this. The chain employs TRBV11-3 and TRBJ2-1; D might be TRBD2 (5 bases). CDR1 and CDR2 (germline): SGHNT, YENEEA. This CDR3 comprises 14 residues. CDR3 in amino acids: CAGSLGGPSDEQFF. Written as DNA, the CDR3 is TGTGCCGGCAGCCTCGGAGGCCCCTCGGATGAGCAGTTCTTC.

This clonotype was found many times. V gene TRBV5-1 combines with J gene TRBJ2-7; D is unresolved. Trimming removed 2 bases from V and 0 bases from J, with 15 bases in between. Germline values: CDR1 SGHRS, CDR2 YFSETQ. The CDR3 spans 16 residues. CDR3 residues: CASSFLDSPGSYEQYF. The CDR3 region has the DNA TGCGCCAGCAGCTTTTTGGATTCGCCGGGCTCCTACGAGCAGTACTTC.

This clonotype was detected a few times. This rearrangement joins TRBV20-1 to TRBJ2-1, with 9 bases lining up with TRBD2. V shed 3 bases, J shed 4 bases, and the junction held 4 bases outside the gene matches. Germline values: CDR1 DFQATT, CDR2 SNEGSKA (reference sequence). This CDR3 comprises 14 residues. This chain's CDR3 is CSASQTSGYNEQFF. CDR3 in DNA: TGCAGTGCTAGCCAGACTAGCGGATACAATGAGCAGTTCTTC.

The chain has TRBV5-1 and TRBJ2-1; weak D call: TRBD2 (6 bases). Looked up from germline, CDR1 is SGHRS and CDR2 is YFSETQ. This CDR3 has 14 amino acids. V lost 4 bases, J lost 4 bases, and 12 bases lay in between. The CDR3 spells CASSIPGLYNEQFF. The CDR3 DNA reads as TGCGCCAGCAGCATACCGGGACTTTACAATGAGCAGTTCTTC.

This chain uses TRBV6-5 with TRBJ2-1; the match to TRBD1 covers 9 bases. The CDR3 is made up of 14 amino acids. V was pared by 1 base and J by 9 bases, with 4 bases of the junction left unmatched. Germline CDR1 MNHEY, CDR2 SVGAGI. The CDR3 sequence is CASSYFTGGGEQFF. The CDR3, as DNA: TGTGCCAGCAGTTACTTTACAGGGGGCGGTGAGCAGTTCTTC.

This chain links TRBV6-2 or TRBV6-3 with TRBJ2-3; D possibly corresponds to TRBD2 (5 bases). In germline, CDR1 is MNHEY, CDR2 SVGEGT. This CDR3 comprises 13 residues. V gave up 6 bases and J gave up 9 bases, with 16 bases separating them. This CDR3 is CASRPPAGETQYF. CDR3 bases: TGTGCCAGCAGGCCGCCTGCGGGTGAGACGCAGTATTTT.

This clonotype has more than one count but fewer than ten. The V and J genes are TRBV15 and TRBJ2-3, with a tentative D call TRBD1 (5 bases). The ends were cut back, 3 bases at V and 4 bases at J, with 17 bases in the middle. CDR1 and CDR2 from the germline V gene are LNHNV and YYDKDF (reference sequence). This CDR3 spans 16 amino acids. In nucleotides, the CDR3 is TGTGCCACCAGCAGTTTGGCAGGGTGGGCGGCAGATACGCAGTATTTT. Amino acids: CATSSLAGWAADTQYF.

There are a few counts of this clonotype. The V and J genes are TRBV20-1 and TRBJ1-5; the D gene is possibly TRBD1 (6 bases). V was shortened by 7 bases and J by 0 bases, with 19 bases between the two germline ends. CDR1 is DFQATT and CDR2 is SNEGSKA in the germline V gene (reference sequence). This CDR3 contains 16 residues. The CDR3 coding sequence is TGCAGTGTCCCGGAACAGGGTAGATATAGCAATCAGCCCCAGCATTTT. Translated, it gives CSVPEQGRYSNQPQHF.

This clonotype was seen more than once but under ten times. J is TRBJ2-1 and V is TRBV25-1; a weak D match, TRBD2 (5 bases). The V end was cut by 3 bases, the J end by 10 bases, with 7 bases between. CDR1 is MGHDK and CDR2 is SYGVNS in the germline V gene. The CDR3 has 11 residues. This CDR3 reads CASSERAEQFF. CDR3 coding DNA: TGTGCCAGCAGTGAGAGGGCGGAGCAGTTCTTC.

This rearrangement joins TRBV7-9 to TRBJ2-1, with TRBD2 matching 14 bases. The CDR3 runs to 15 residues. Germline V gene data show CDR1 as SEHNR and CDR2 as FQNEAQ (reference sequence). V was clipped by 5 bases and J by 10 bases; unmatched bases: 7. Written as DNA, the CDR3 is TGTGCCAGCAGCCCGAGACTAGCGGGAGGGTGGGAGCAGTTCTTC. Its protein product is CASSPRLAGGWEQFF.

CDR3 in amino acids: CAISESAGRSSYEQYF. CDR3 sequence (DNA): TGTGCCATCAGTGAGTCGGCAGGGAGGAGCTCCTACGAGCAGTACTTC. The chain carries TRBV10-3 and TRBJ2-7; D is perhaps TRBD2 (6 bases). CDR1 and CDR2 (germline): ENHRY, SYGVKD. This CDR3 has 16 residues. V lost 0 bases and J lost 0, with 12 bases in between.

The gene calls are TRBV7-2 and TRBJ2-1; tentative D call: TRBD2 (6 bases). This CDR3 region has 12 residues. The germline V gene has CDR1 SGHTA and CDR2 FQGNSA. V lost 5 bases and J 10 bases, leaving 12 bases between the germline ends. CDR3 amino acids: CASSETRAEQFF. The CDR3 nucleotides are TGTGCCAGCAGCGAGACTAGGGCGGAGCAGTTCTTC.

The chain is built from TRBV6-5 and TRBJ2-5; perhaps TRBD2 as D (5 bases). The J call may be wrong; the DNA end is better matched by TRBJ2-7. This CDR3 region has 14 residues. The germline V gene encodes CDR1 MNHEY and CDR2 SVGAGI. CDR3 region: CASSRDPGIYEQYF. The CDR3 coding sequence is TGTGCCAGCAGCAGAGACCCGGGGATCTACGAGCAGTACTTC.

In DNA, the CDR3 is TGCGCCAGCAGCCAAGTGCGACAGGGAGGGAATCAGCCCCAGCATTTT. Its translation: CASSQVRQGGNQPQHF. This sequence joins TRBV4-3 and TRBJ1-5; 7 bases are shared with TRBD1. Trimming cost V 1 base and J 4 bases; bases outside gene matches: 7. Germline-derived CDR1 and CDR2 are LGHNA and YSLEER. The CDR3 is made up of 16 amino acids.

This clonotype was observed at least ten times. The chain is built from TRBV20-1 and TRBJ2-1; D is unclear. V was pared by 0 bases and J by 5 bases, with 11 bases between. Germline lookup yields CDR1 DFQATT and CDR2 SNEGSKA (reference sequence). The CDR3 spans 14 residues. The CDR3 region has the DNA TGCAGTGCTAGAGATCCCTCCCCGCACAATGAGCAGTTCTTC. This sequence encodes CSARDPSPHNEQFF.

Of note for this clonotype: The junction differs from germline at one of its ends, possibly a read error. The chain joins TRBV10-2 to TRBJ2-4; weak D call: TRBD2 (5 bases). The CDR3 loop spans 14 amino acids. Germline V gene lookup returns CDR1 WSHSY and CDR2 SAAADI. In DNA form, the CDR3 reads TGCGCCAGCAACAGCGGTCTAGCCAAAAGCATTCAGTACTTC. Protein sequence: CASNSGLAKSIQYF.

This clonotype was detected a few times. V gene TRBV15 combines with J gene TRBJ2-5; D uncertain. Germline CDR1 and CDR2: LNHNV and YYDKDF (reference sequence). The CDR3 has 12 residues. Trimming took off 0 bases at V and 4 bases at J, with 3 bases between the two ends. CDR3 nucleotides: TGTGCCACCAGCAGAGATTTAGAGACCCAGTACTTC. This encodes CATSRDLETQYF.

V and J are TRBV5-5 and TRBJ2-5; no reliable D call. Germline-derived CDR1 and CDR2 are SGHKS and YYEKEE (reference sequence). V was shortened by 1 base and J by 9 bases, with 13 bases between the two germline ends. The CDR3 totals 13 residues. CDR3 in DNA: TGTGCCAGCAGCTTGTGGGGTGAAGACGCCCAGTACTTC. Translating gives CASSLWGEDAQYF.